This T cell receptor beta chain emerged from a study of blood T cell repertoires in COVID-19 (dated by TCRdb to the early 2020s). For context, the study as a whole: Collaborator samples came from the United States, Italy and Spain and covered acute and convalescent phases of COVID-19. The material from the prospective study consisted of cDNA or gDNA derived from T cells, B-cell-depleted T cells, or PBMCs. The dataset comprised deeply sampled blood TCRbeta repertoires from subjects exposed to, actively infected with, or recovered from COVID-19. The repertoires were made available in a free public database intended to serve as a resource for research on the immune response to SARS-CoV-2. Samples came from the ongoing ImmuneRACE study (first 160 participants) plus 1,254 subjects from 6 global collaborators. A de-identified subject ID, COVID-19 status, age in years and sex were almost always included in the sample metadata. HLA class I and class II types, where available, came from metadata supplied by the sample provider rather than from assay-based typing.

General study outcomes and caveats: Clinical and demographic metadata were provided uncurated, with the amount varying by source and participant.

TCRbeta CDR3 regions were amplified from genomic DNA by means of the immunoSEQ Assay, a bias-controlled multiplex PCR. Per the source publication's procedure: Within the assay, amplification of reference gene primers was used to estimate how many nucleated cells each sample contained. To quantify the absolute abundance of each unique TCRbeta CDR3 rearrangement, sequence reads were collapsed and filtered. For each sample, productive Simpson clonality was calculated by taking the square root of Simpson's diversity index across productive rearrangements. TCRdb obtained this table from immuneACCESS and retained in-frame rearrangements with V and J assigned. These tables miss some clones; where compared with another copy, unresolved V genes account for less than half of the shortfall, and the remainder is unexplained. That table gives V, J and clone size, and the DNA gave D and trimming. The table for this sample lists some 340,000 clones; 90% of them were counted only once. The ten largest clones add up to around 3.9% of the sample.

A word on this clone: The specificity of this receptor is unknown. Per-nucleotide qualities are absent, and no much larger clonotype sits a single base away. Other DNA sequences in the same sample also yield this CDR3.

Participants in the prospective study were enrolled through a virtual design, were aged about 18 to 100 years, and lived in 20 to 30 United States geographic areas. Cohort assignment in the prospective study relied on participant-reported clinical history from a screening survey and a study questionnaire. Exposed participants had been in contact with someone with a PCR-confirmed or clinician-diagnosed COVID-19 case within 2 weeks of study entry. Mobile phlebotomists in the prospective study collected whole blood, serum and a nasopharyngeal or oropharyngeal swab from every participant. Prospective study participants could optionally give additional blood draws and questionnaires over a 2-month period. Blood samples from the prospective study were shipped frozen or at room temperature prior to DNA extraction. From cysteine to phenylalanine, the CDR3 is 14 amino acids long. The DNA shown is the 42-base CDR3, in frame from base 1. V sheds 6 bases and J sheds 5 bases, leaving 16 bases between their ends. CDR1 KGHSH and CDR2 LQKENI were looked up in the germline V gene.

The sequencing sample was made of PBMCs or T cells enriched from blood (not recorded which). This clonotype originated in a woman between 25 and 40 years old who had been exposed to COVID-19. The chain couples TRBV18 to TRBJ1-1, and TRBD1 may be the D gene, going by 5 matching bases. For the CDR3, the sequence is CASSPQGRRTEAFF. The DNA sequence reads TGTGCCAGCTCCCCCCAGGGAAGACGGACTGAAGCTTTCTTT.